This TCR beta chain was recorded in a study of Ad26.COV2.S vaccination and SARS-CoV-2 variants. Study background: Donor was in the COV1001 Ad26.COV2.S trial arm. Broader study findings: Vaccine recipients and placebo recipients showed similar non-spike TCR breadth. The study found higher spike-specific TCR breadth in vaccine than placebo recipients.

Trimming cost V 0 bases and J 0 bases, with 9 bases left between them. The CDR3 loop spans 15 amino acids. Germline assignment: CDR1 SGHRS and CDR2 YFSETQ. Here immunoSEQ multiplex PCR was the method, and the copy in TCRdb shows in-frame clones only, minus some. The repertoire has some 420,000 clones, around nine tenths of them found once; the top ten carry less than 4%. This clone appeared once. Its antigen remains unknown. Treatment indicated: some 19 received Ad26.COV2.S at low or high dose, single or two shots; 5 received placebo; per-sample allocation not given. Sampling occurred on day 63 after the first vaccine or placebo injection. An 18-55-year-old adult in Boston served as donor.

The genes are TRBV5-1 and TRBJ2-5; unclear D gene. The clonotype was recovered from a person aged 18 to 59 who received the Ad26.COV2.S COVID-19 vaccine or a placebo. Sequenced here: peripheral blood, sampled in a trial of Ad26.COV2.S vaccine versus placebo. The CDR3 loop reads CASSLGIQYQETQYF. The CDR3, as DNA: TGCGCCAGCAGCTTGGGGATCCAGTACCAAGAGACCCAGTACTTC. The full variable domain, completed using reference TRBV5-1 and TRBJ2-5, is KAGVTQTPRYLIKTRGQQVTLSCSPISGHRSVSWYQQTPGQGLQFLFEYFSETQRNKGNFPGRFSGRQFSNSRSEMNVSTLELGDSALYLCASSLGIQYQETQYFGPGTRLLVL.